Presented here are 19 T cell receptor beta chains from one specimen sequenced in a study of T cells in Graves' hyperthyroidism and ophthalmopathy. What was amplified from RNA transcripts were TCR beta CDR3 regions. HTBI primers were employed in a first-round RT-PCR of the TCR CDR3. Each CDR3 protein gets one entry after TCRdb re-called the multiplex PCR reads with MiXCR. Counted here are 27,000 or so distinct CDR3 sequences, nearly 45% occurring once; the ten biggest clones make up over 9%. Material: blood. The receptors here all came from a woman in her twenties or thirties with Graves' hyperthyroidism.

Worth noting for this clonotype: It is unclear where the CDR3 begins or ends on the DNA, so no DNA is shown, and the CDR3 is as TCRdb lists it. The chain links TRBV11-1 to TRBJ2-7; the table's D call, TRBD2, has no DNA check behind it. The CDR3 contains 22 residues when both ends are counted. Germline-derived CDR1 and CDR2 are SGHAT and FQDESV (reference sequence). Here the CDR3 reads CASSFYICSARDVRASGYEQYF.

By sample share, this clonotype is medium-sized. CDR3 nucleotide sequence: TGTGCCAGCAGTGAACCGGGCTACACCTTC. This encodes CASSEPGYTF. This rearrangement joins TRBV2 to TRBJ1-2; D is undetermined. V dropped 2 bases and J dropped 8 bases, with 3 bases sitting between them. The CDR3 spans 10 residues. The V gene's germline CDR1 is SNHLY and CDR2 FYNNEI.

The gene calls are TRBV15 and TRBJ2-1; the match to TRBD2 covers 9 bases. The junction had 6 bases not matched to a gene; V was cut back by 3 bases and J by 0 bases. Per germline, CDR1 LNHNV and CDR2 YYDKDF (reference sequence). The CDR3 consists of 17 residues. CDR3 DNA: TGTGCCACCAGCAGCTTGTCTAGCGGGATCTCCTACAATGAGCAGTTCTTC. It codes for CATSSLSSGISYNEQFF.

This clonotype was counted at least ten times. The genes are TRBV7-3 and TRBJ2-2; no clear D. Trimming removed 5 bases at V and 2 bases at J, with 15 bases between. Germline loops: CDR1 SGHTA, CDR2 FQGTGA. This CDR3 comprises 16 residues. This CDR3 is CASSPLGKNNTGELFF. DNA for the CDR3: TGTGCCAGCAGCCCCCTAGGGAAAAATAACACCGGGGAGCTGTTTTTT.

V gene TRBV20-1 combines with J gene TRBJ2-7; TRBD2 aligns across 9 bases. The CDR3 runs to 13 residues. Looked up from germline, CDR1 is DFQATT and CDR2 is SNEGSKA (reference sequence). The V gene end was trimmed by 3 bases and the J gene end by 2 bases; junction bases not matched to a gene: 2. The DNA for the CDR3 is TGCAGTGCTAGCAGACTAGCGGCCTACGAGCAGTACTTC. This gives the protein CSASRLAAYEQYF.

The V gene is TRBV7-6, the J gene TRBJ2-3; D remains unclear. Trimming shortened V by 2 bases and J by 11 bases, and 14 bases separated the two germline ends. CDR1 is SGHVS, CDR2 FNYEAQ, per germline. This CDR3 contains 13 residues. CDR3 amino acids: CASSLSRHNEQYF. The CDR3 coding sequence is TGTGCCAGCAGCTTATCTAGGCACAATGAGCAGTATTTT.

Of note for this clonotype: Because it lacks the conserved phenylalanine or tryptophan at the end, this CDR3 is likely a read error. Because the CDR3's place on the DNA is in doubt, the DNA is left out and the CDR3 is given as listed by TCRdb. The CDR3: CASSQVENSPLQS. The chain carries TRBV4-1 and TRBJ1-6. The germline V gene encodes CDR1 MGHRA and CDR2 YSYEKL. The CDR3 is 13 residues long, ends included.

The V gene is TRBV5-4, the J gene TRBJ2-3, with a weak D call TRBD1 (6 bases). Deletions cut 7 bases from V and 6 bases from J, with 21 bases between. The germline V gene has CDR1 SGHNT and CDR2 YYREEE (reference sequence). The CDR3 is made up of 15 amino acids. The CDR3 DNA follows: TGTGCCAGCTCACCACCGTGCCAGGGGCCCGATACGCAGTATTTT. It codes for CASSPPCQGPDTQYF.

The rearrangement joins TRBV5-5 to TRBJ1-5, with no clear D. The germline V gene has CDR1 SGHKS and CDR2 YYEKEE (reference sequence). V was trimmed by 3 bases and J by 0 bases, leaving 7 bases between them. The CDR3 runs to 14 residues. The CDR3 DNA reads TGTGCCAGCAGCTCGACACCTAGCAATCAGCCCCAGCATTTT. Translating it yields CASSSTPSNQPQHF.

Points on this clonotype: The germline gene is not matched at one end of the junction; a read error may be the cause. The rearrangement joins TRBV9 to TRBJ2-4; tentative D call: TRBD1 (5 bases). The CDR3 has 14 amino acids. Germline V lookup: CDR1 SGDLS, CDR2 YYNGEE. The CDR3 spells CASSVAGNKDIQYF. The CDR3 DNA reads TGTGCCAGCAGCGTAGCAGGGAACAAAGACATTCAGTACTTT. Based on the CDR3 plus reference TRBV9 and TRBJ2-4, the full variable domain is DSGVTQTPKHLITATGQRVTLRCSPRSGDLSVYWYQQSLDQGLQFLIQYYNGEERAKGNILERFSAQQFPDLHSELNLSSLELGDSALYFCASSVAGNKDIQYFGAGTRLSVL.

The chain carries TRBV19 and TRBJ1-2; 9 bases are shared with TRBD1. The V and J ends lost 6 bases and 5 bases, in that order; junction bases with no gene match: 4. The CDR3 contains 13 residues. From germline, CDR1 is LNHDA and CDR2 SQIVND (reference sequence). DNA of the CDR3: TGTGCCAGTAGCCTCGGGACAGGGTATGGCTACACCTTC. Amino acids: CASSLGTGYGYTF.

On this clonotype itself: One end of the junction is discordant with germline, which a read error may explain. CDR3 sequence reads: CSAEGDYNQQFF. The CDR3 DNA is TGCAGTGCTGAGGGGGACTACAATCAGCAGTTCTTC. This chain links TRBV20-1 with TRBJ2-1, with D possibly matching TRBD2 (7 bases). Germline-derived CDR1 and CDR2 are DFQATT and SNEGSKA (reference sequence). This CDR3 spans 12 amino acids.

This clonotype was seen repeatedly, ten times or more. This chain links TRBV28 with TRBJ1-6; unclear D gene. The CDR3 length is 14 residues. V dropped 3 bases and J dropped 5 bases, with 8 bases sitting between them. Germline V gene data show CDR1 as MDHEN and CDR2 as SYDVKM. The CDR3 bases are TGTGCCAGCAGTTTCCCCCAAAATAATTCACCCCTCCACTTT. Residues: CASSFPQNNSPLHF.

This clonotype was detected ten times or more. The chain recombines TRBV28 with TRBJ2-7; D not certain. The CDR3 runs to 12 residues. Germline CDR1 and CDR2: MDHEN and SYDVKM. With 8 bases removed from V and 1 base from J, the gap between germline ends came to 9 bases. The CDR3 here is CASAWGSYEQYF. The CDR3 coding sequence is TGTGCCAGCGCCTGGGGATCCTACGAGCAGTACTTC.

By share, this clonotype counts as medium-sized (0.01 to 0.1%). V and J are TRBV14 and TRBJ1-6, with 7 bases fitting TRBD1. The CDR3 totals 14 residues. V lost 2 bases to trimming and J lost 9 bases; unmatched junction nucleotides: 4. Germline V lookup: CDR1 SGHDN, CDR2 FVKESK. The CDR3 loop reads CASSQQGGISPLHF. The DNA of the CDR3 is TGTGCCAGCAGCCAACAGGGGGGAATTTCACCCCTCCACTTT.

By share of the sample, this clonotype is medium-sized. For the CDR3, the DNA is TGTGCCAGCAGGACAGGGAACGAGCAGTACTTC. It specifies CASRTGNEQYF. The gene calls are TRBV2 and TRBJ2-7, with 7 bases fitting TRBD1. The CDR3 runs 11 residues. Trimming took 6 bases from V and 5 from J; bases not matched to a gene: 1. Germline V lookup: CDR1 SNHLY, CDR2 FYNNEI.

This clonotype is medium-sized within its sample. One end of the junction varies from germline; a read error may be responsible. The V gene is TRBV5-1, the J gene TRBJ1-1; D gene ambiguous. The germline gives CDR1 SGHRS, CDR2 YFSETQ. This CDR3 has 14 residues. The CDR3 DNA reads TGTGCCAGCAGCTTAGTCGCAGGAAACACTGAAGCTTTCTTT. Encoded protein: CASSLVAGNTEAFF.

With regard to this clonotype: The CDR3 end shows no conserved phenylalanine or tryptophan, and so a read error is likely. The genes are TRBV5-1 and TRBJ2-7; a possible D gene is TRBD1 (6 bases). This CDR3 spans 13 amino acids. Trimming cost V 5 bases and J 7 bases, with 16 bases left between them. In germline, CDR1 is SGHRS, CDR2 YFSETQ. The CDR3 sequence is CASRQGEIYEQYY. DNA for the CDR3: TGCGCCAGCAGACAGGGAGAGATCTATGAGCAGTACTAC.

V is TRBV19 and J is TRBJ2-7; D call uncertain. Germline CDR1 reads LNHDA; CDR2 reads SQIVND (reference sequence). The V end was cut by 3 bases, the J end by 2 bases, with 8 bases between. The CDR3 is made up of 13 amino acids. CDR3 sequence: CASSIYSAYEQYF. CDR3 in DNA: TGTGCCAGTAGTATCTACAGCGCCTACGAGCAGTACTTC.